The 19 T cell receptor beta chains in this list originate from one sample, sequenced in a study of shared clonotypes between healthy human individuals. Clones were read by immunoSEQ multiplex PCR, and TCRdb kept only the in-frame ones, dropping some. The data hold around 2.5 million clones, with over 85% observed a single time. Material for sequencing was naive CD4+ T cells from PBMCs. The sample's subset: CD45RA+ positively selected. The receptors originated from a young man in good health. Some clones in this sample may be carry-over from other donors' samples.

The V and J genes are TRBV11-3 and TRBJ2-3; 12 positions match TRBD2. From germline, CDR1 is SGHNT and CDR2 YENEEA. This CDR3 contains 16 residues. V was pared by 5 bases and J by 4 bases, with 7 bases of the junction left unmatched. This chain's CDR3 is CASSLRLAGGADTQYF. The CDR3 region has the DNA TGTGCCAGCAGCCTACGCCTAGCGGGAGGGGCAGATACGCAGTATTTT.

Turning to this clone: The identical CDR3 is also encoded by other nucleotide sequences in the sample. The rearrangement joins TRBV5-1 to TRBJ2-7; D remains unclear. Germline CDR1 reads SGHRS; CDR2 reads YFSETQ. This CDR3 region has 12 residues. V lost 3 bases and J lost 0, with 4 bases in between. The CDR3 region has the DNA TGCGCCAGCAGCTCGCCCTCCTACGAGCAGTACTTC. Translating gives CASSSPSYEQYF.

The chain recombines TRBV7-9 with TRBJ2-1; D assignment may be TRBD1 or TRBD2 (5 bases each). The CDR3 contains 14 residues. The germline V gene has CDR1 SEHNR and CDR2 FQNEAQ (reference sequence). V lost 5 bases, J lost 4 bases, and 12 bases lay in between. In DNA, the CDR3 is TGTGCCAGCAGCCCCGGGACCTTATACAATGAGCAGTTCTTC. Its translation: CASSPGTLYNEQFF.

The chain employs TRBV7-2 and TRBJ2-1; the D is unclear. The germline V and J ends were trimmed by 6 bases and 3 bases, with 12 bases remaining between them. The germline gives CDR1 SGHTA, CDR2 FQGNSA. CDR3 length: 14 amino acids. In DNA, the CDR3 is TGTGCCAGCAGACCCCCTCCAGGCTACAATGAGCAGTTCTTC. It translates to CASRPPPGYNEQFF.

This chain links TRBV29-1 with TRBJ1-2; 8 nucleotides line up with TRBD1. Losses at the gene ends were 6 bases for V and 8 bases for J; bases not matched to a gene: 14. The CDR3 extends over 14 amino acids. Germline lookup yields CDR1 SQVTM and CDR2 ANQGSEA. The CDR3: CSVGQGVVRSGYTF. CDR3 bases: TGCAGCGTCGGACAGGGTGTGGTTCGGTCGGGCTACACCTTC. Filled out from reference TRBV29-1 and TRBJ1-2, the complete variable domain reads SAVISQKPSRDICQRGTSLTIQCQVDSQVTMMFWYRQQPGQSLTLIATANQGSEATYESGFVIDKFPISRPNLTFSTLTVSNMSPEDSSIYLCSVGQGVVRSGYTFGSGTRLTVV.

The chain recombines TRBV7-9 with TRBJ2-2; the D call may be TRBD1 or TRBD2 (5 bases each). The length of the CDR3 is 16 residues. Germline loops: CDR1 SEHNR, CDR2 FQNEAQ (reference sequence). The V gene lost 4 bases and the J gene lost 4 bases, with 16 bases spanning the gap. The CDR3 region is CASSSTSAGTTGELFF. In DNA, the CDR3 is TGTGCCAGCAGCTCCACCTCGGCAGGGACCACCGGGGAGCTGTTTTTT.

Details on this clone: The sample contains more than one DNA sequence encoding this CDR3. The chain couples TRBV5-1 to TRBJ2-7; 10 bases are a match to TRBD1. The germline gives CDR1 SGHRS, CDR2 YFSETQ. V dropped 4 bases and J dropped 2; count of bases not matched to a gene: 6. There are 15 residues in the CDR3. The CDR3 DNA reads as TGCGCCAGCAGCCTCGGGGGACAGGGGCCCTACGAGCAGTACTTC. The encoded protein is CASSLGGQGPYEQYF.

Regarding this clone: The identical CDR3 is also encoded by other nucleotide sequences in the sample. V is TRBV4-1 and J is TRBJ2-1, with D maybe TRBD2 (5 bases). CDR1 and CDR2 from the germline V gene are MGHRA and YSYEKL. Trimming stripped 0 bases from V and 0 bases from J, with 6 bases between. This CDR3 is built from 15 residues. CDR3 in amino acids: CASSQDEGSYNEQFF. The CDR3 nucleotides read TGCGCCAGCAGCCAAGATGAGGGCTCCTACAATGAGCAGTTCTTC.

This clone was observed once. Here the CDR3 reads CAWSLAGEDTQYF. The CDR3 nucleotides read TGTGCCTGGAGCCTAGCGGGAGAAGATACGCAGTATTTT. The chain recombines TRBV30 with TRBJ2-3; 10 bases match TRBD2. This CDR3 contains 13 residues. Germline V gene lookup returns CDR1 GTSNPN and CDR2 SVGIG (reference sequence). The trim removed 3 bases at V and 5 bases at J, leaving 2 bases unmatched. Full variable domain (rest looked up from reference TRBV30 and TRBJ2-3): SQTIHQWPATLVQPVGSPLSLECTVEGTSNPNLYWYRQAAGRGLQLLFYSVGIGQISSEVPQNLSASRPQDRQFILSSKKLLLSDSGFYLCAWSLAGEDTQYFGPGTRLTVL.

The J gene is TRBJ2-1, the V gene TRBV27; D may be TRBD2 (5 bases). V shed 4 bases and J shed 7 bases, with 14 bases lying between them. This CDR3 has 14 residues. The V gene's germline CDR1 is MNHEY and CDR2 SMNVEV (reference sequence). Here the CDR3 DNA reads TGTGCCAGCAGTTCGAGCATCGGGGTAAATGAGCAGTTCTTC. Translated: CASSSSIGVNEQFF.

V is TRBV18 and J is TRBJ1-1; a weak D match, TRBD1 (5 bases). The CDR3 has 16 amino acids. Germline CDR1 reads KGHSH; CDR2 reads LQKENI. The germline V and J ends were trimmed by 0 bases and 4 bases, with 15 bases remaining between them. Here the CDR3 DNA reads TGTGCCAGCTCACCACCTCGTTGGGGGGGTTCCACTGAAGCTTTCTTT. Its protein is CASSPPRWGGSTEAFF.

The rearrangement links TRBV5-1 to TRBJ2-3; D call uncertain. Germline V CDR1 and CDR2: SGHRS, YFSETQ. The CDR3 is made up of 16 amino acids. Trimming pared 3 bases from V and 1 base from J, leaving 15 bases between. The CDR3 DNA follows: TGCGCCAGCAGCTACCTCTTCGTAAGGGGCACAGATACGCAGTATTTT. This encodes CASSYLFVRGTDTQYF.

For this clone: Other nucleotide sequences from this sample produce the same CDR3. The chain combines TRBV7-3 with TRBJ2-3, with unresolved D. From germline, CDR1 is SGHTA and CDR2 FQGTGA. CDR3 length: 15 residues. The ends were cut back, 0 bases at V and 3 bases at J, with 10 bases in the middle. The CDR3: CASSLTGSRTDTQYF. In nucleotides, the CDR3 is TGTGCCAGCAGCTTAACTGGTAGCCGGACAGATACGCAGTATTTT.

For the CDR3, the DNA is TGTGCGACCCGGAACGGCTACGAGCAGTACTTC. Translating gives CATRNGYEQYF. The chain is built from TRBV28 and TRBJ2-7; D ambiguous. CDR1 is MDHEN, CDR2 SYDVKM, per germline. The CDR3 runs to 11 residues.

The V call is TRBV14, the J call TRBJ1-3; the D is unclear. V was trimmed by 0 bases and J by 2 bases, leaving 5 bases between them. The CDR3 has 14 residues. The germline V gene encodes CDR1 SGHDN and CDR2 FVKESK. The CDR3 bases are TGTGCCAGCAGCCAAGACTTGCCTGGAAACACCATATATTTT. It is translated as CASSQDLPGNTIYF.

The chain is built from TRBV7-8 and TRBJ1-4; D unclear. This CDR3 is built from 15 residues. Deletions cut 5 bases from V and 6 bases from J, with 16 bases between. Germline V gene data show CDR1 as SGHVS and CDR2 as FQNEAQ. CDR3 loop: CASSPSRRSYEKLFF. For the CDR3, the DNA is TGTGCCAGCAGCCCCAGTCGCCGTTCCTATGAAAAACTGTTTTTT. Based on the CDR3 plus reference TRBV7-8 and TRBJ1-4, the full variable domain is GAGVSQSPRYKVAKRGQDVALRCDPISGHVSLFWYQQALGQGPEFLTYFQNEAQLDKSGLPSDRFFAERPEGSVSTLKIQRTQQEDSAVYLCASSPSRRSYEKLFFGSGTQLSVL.

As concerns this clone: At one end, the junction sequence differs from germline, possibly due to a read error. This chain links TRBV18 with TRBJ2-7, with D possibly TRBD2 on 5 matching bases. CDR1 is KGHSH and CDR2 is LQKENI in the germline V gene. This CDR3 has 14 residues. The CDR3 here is CASSPLAEDWEQYF. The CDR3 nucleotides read TGTGCCAGCTCCCCACTGGCGGAGGATTGGGAGCAGTACTTC. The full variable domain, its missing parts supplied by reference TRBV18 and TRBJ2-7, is NAGVMQNPRHLVRRRGQEARLRCSPMKGHSHVYWYRQLPEEGLKFMVYLQKENIIDESGMPKERFSAEFPKEGPSILRIQQVVRGDSAAYFCASSPLAEDWEQYFGPGTRLTVT.

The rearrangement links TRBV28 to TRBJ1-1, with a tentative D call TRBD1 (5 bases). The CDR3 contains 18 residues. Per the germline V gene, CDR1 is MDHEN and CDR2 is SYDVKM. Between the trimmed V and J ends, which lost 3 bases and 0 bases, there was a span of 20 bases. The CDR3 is CASSLSSRDPRVNTEAFF. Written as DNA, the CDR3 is TGTGCCAGCAGTTTGAGCAGCCGGGACCCACGGGTGAACACTGAAGCTTTCTTT.

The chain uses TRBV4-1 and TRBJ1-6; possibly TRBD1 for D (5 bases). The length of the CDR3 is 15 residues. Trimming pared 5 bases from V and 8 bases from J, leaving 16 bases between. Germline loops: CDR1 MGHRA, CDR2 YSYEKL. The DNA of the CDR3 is TGCGCCAGCAGCGAAGTCAGGGATGGGGATTCACCCCTCCACTTT. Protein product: CASSEVRDGDSPLHF.